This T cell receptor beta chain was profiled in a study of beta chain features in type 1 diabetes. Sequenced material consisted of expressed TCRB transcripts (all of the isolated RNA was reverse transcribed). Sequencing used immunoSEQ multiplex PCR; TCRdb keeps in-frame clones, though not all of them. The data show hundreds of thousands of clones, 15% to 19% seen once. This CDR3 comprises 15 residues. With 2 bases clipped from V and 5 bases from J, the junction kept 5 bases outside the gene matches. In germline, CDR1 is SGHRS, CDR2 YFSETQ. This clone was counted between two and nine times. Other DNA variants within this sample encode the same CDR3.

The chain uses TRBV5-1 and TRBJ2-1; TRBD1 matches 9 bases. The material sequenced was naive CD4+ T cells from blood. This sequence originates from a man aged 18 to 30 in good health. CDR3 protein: CASSFGDRDHNEQFF. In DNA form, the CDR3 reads TGCGCCAGCAGCTTCGGGGACAGGGATCACAATGAGCAGTTCTTC.